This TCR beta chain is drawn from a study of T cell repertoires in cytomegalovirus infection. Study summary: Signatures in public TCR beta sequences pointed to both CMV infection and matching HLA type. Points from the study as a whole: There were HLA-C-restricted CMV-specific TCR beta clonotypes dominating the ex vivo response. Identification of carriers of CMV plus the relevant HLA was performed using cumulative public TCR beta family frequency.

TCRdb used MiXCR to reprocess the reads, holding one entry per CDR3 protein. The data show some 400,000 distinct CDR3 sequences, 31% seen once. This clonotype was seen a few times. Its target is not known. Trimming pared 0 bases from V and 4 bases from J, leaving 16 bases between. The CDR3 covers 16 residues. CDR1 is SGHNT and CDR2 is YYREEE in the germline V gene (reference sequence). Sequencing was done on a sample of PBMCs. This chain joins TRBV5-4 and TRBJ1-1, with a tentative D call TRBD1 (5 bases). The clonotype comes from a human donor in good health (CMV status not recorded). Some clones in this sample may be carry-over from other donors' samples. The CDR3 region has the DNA TGTGCCAGCAGCTTGGGCGGAGCGGGGGGAAGCACTGAAGCTTTCTTT. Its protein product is CASSLGGAGGSTEAFF.